This TCR beta chain derives from a study of preoperative IRX-2 immunotherapy in early breast cancer. Treatment noted: preoperative locoregional IRX-2 cytokine immunotherapy. Preoperative locoregional IRX-2 cytokine immunotherapy was tested in the phase Ib source study. After removal of 5 bases from V and 10 bases from J, the junction contained 4 bases not matched to a gene. Per the germline V gene, CDR1 is LNHDA and CDR2 is SQIVND (reference sequence). This CDR3 comprises 14 residues. Only in-frame clones appear in the TCRdb table, and some are missing; sequencing was by immunoSEQ multiplex PCR. Among approximately 28,000 clones listed, roughly 75% were seen once.

The sequencing here drew on lymph node tissue, taken after IRX-2 immunotherapy. This receptor was identified in a human donor with breast cancer. V and J are TRBV19 and TRBJ2-1, with 14 bases identical to TRBD2. For the CDR3, the DNA is TGTGCCAGTAGTTCGGGACTAGCGGGAGACGAGCAGTTCTTC. This encodes CASSSGLAGDEQFF.